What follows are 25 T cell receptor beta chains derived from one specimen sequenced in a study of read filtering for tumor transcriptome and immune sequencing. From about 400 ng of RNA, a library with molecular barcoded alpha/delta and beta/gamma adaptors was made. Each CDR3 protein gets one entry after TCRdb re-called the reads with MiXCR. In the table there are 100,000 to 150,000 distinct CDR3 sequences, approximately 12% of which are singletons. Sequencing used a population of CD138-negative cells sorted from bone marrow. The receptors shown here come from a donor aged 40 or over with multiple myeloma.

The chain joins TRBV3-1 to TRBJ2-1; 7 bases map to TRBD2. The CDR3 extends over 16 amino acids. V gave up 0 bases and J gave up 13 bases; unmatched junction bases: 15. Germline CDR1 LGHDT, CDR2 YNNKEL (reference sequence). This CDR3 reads CASSQDVDGLGGFQFF. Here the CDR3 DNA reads TGTGCCAGCAGCCAAGATGTCGATGGACTAGGTGGCTTCCAGTTCTTC.

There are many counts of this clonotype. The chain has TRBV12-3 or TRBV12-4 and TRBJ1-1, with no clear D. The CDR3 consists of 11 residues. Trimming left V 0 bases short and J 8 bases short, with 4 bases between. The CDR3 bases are TGTGCCAGCAGTTTAGCAGACGAAGCTTTCTTT. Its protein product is CASSLADEAFF.

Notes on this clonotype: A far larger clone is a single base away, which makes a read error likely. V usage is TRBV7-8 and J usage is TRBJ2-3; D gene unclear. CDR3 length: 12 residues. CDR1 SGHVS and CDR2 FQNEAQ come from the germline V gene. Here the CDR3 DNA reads TGTGCCAGCAGCCCCACAACAGATACGCAGTGTTTT. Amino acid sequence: CASSPTTDTQCF. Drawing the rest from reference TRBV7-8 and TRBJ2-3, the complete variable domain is GAGVSQSPRYKVAKRGQDVALRCDPISGHVSLFWYQQALGQGPEFLTYFQNEAQLDKSGLPSDRFFAERPEGSVSTLKIQRTQQEDSAVYLCASSPTTDTQCFGPGTRLTVL.

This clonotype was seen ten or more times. CDR3 DNA sequence: TGCAGTGCTAGAGTACTAGCGGGAGCCAACGGGGAGCTGTTTTTT. This gives the protein CSARVLAGANGELFF. V and J are TRBV20-1 and TRBJ2-2; 11 nucleotides align to TRBD2. The CDR3 covers 15 residues. J gave up 7 bases and V 1 base, and 5 bases lay outside the gene matches. Germline V gene sequence: CDR1 DFQATT, CDR2 SNEGSKA (reference sequence).

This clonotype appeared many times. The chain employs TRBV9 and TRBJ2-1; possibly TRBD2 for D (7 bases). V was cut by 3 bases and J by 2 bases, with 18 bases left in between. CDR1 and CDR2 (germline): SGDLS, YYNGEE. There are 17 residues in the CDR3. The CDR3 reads CASSEGVRGGAYNEQFF. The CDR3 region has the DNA TGTGCCAGCAGCGAGGGGGTGAGGGGGGGCGCCTACAATGAGCAGTTCTTC. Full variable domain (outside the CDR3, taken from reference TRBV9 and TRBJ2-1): DSGVTQTPKHLITATGQRVTLRCSPRSGDLSVYWYQQSLDQGLQFLIQYYNGEERAKGNILERFSAQQFPDLHSELNLSSLELGDSALYFCASSEGVRGGAYNEQFFGPGTRLTVL.

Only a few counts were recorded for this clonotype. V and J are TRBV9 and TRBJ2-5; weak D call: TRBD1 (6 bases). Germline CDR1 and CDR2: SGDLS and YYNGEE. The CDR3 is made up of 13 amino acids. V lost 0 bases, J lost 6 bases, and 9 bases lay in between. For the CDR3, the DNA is TGTGCCAGCAGCGTAGGACAGGACAAGACCCAGTACTTC. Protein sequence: CASSVGQDKTQYF.

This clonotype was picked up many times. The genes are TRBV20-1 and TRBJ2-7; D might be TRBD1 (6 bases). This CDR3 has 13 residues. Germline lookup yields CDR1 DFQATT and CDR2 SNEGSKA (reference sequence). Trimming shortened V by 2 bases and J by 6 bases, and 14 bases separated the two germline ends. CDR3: CSARSPTGFEQYF. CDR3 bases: TGCAGTGCTAGATCCCCGACAGGTTTCGAGCAGTACTTC.

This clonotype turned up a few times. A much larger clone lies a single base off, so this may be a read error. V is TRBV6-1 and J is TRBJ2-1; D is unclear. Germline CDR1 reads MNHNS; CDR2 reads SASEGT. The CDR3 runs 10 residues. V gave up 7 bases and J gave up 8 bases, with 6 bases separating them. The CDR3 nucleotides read TGTGCCAGCAACGTCCATGAGCAGTTCTTC. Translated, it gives CASNVHEQFF.

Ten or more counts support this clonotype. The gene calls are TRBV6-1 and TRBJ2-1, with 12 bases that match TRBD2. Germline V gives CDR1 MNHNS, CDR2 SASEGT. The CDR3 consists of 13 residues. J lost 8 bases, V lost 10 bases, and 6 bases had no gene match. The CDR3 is CATRLAGAHEQFF. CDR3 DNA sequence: TGTGCCACCAGACTAGCGGGGGCCCATGAGCAGTTCTTC.

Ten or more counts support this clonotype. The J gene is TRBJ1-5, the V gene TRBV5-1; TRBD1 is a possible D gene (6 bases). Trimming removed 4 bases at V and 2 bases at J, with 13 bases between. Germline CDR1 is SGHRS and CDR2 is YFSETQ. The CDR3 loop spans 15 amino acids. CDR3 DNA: TGCGCCAGCAGCCCACAGGGTGCGGGCAATCAGCCCCAGCATTTT. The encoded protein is CASSPQGAGNQPQHF.

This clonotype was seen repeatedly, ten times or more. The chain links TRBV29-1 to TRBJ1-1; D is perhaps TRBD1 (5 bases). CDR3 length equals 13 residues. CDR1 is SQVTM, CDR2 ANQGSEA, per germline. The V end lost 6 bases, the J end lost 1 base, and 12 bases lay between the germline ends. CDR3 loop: CSVPDTANTEAFF. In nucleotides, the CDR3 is TGCAGCGTCCCGGACACCGCGAACACTGAAGCTTTCTTT.

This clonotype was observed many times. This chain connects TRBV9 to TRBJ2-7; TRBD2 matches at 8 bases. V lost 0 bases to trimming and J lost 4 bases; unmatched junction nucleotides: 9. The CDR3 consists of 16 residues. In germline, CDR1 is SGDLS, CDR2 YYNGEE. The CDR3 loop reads CASSVAAGLGWYEQYF. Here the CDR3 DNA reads TGTGCCAGCAGCGTAGCTGCGGGACTAGGATGGTACGAGCAGTACTTC.

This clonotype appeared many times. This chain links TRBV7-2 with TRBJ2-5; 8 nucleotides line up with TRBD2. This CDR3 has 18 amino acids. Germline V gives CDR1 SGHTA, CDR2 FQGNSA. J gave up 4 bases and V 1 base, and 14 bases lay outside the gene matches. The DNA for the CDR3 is TGTGCCAGCAGCTTAGGCCCCAGGGGCGGGGGGTACGTAGAGACCCAGTACTTC. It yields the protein CASSLGPRGGGYVETQYF.

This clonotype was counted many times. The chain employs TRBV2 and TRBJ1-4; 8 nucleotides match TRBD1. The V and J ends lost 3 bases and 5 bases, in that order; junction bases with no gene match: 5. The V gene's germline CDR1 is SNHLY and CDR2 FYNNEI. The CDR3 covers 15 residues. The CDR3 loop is CASSDHGQGNEKLFF. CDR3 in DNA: TGTGCCAGCAGTGACCACGGACAGGGAAATGAAAAACTGTTTTTT.

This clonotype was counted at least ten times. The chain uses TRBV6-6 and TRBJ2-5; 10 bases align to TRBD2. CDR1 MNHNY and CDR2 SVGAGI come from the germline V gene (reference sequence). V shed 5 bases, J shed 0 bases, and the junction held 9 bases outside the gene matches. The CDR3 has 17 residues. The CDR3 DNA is TGTGCCAGCAGTAACAGCGCTAGCGGGGGCTACCAAGAGACCCAGTACTTC. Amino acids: CASSNSASGGYQETQYF.

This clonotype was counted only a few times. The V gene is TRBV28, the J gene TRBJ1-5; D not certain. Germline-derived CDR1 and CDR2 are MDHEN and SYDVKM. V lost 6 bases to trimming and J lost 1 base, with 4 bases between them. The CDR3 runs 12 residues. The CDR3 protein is CASSESNQPQHF. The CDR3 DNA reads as TGTGCCAGCAGCGAGAGCAATCAGCCCCAGCATTTT.

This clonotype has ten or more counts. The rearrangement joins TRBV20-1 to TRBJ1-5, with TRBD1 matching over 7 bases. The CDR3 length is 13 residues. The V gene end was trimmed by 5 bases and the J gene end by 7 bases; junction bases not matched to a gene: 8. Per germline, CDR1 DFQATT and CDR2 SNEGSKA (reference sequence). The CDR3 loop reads CSAGDREEQPQHF. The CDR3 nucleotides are TGCAGTGCTGGTGACAGGGAAGAGCAGCCCCAGCATTTT.

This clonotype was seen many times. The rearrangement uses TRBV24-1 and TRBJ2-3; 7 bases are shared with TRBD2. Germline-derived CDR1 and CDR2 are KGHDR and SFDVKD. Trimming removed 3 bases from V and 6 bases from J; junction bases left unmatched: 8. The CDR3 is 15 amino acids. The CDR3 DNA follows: TGTGCCACCAGTGATCCGGGGACTACTTTTGATACGCAGTATTTT. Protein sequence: CATSDPGTTFDTQYF.

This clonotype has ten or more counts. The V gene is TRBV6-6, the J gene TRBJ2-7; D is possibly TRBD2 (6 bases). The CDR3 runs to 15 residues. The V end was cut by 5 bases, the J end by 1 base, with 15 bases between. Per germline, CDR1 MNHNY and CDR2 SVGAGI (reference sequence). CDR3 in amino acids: CASSRFRDSSYEQYF. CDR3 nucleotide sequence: TGTGCCAGCAGTCGCTTCCGGGACTCTTCCTACGAGCAGTACTTC.

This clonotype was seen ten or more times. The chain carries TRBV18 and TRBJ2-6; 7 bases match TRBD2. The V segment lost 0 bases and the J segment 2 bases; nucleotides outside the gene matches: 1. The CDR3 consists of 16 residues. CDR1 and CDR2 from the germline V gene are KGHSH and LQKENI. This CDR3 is CASSPPGGAGANVLTF. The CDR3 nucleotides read TGTGCCAGCTCACCACCGGGAGGGGCTGGGGCCAACGTCCTGACTTTC.

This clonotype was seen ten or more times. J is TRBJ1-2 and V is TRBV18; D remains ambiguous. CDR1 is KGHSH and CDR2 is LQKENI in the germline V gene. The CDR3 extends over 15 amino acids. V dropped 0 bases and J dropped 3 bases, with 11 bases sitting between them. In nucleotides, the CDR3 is TGTGCCAGCTCACCACCGCCGGGTGTAGACTATGGCTACACCTTC. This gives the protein CASSPPPGVDYGYTF.

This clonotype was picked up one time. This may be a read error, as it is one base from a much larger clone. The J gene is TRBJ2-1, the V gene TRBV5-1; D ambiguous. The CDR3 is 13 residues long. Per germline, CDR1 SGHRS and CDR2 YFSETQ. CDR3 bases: TGCGCCGGCAGTAGTAACGGGCTGAATGAGCAGTTCTTC. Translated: CAGSSNGLNEQFF.

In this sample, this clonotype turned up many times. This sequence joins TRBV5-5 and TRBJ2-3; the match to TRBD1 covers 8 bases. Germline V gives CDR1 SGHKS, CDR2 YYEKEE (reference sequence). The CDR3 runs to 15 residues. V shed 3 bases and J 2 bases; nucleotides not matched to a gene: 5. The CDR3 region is CASSSSGQVTDTQYF. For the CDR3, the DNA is TGTGCCAGCAGCTCCTCGGGACAGGTCACAGATACGCAGTATTTT.

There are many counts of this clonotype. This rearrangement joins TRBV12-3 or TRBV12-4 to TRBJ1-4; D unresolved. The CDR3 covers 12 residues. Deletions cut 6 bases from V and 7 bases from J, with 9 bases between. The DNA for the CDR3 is TGTGCCAGCAGACGACGAGTTGAAAAACTGTTTTTT. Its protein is CASRRRVEKLFF.

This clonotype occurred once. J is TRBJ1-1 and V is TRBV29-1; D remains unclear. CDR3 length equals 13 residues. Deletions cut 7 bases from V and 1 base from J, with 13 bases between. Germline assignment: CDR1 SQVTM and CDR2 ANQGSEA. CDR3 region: CSATVGPNTEAFF. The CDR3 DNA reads TGCAGCGCCACGGTCGGACCGAACACTGAAGCTTTCTTT.